The rows below give T cell receptor beta chains drawn from one sample of a study of T cells in Graves' hyperthyroidism and ophthalmopathy. From the multiplex PCR reads, TCRdb called clonotypes with MiXCR, one entry per CDR3 protein. The sample shows hundreds of thousands of distinct CDR3 sequences, 12% to 15% of them seen only once. The sequenced sample consisted of blood. The origin of the receptors is a young woman with Graves' hyperthyroidism. Each CDR3 is given with its conserved first and last residue. A D gene is named only where the DNA matches it firmly. The listing skips clone size in some rows; elsewhere it reads once, few, many or a size class.

many	.	TRBV2	TRBJ2-4	CASSEARRLPKNIQYF	TGTGCCAGCAGTGAAGCTCGGCGACTCCCTAAAAACATTCAGTACTTC
few	.	TRBV29-1	TRBJ2-2	CSVTLPRGARASGELFF	TGCAGCGTCACATTACCCCGGGGAGCGCGGGCATCCGGGGAGCTGTTTTTT
few	TRBD2	TRBV12-3/TRBV12-4	TRBJ2-1	CASSRTSGSVHGGGNEQFF	TGTGCCAGCAGTAGGACTAGCGGGAGCGTTCACGGGGGAGGCAATGAGCAGTTCTTC
many	TRBD2	TRBV7-8	TRBJ2-1	CASSLRPSGSVGEQFF	TGTGCCAGCAGCTTACGTCCTAGCGGGAGTGTCGGTGAGCAGTTCTTC
.	TRBD1	TRBV5-1	TRBJ2-5	CASSLEPGQGETQYF	TGCGCCAGCAGCTTGGAACCGGGACAGGGCGAGACCCAGTACTTC
.	.	TRBV5-1	TRBJ1-1	CASSGRAGTEAFF	TGCGCCAGCAGCGGCAGGGCGGGCACTGAAGCTTTCTTT
.	.	TRBV6-2/TRBV6-3	TRBJ2-3	CASRTRGLTQYF	TGTGCCAGCAGGACACGGGGGCTGACGCAGTATTTT
many	.	TRBV5-1	TRBJ2-1	CASSYPAGDNEQFF	TGCGCCAGCAGCTATCCAGCGGGTGACAATGAGCAGTTCTTC
.	.	TRBV6-1	TRBJ2-5	CASLLEGGQETQYF	TGTGCCAGCCTTCTTGAGGGGGGGCAAGAGACCCAGTACTTC
.	.	TRBV5-6	TRBJ2-7	CASSEAAEYEQYF	TGTGCCAGCAGCGAAGCGGCGGAATACGAGCAGTACTTC
many	.	TRBV2	TRBJ1-1	CATHGLRRAGTEAFF	TGTGCCACGCACGGTCTAAGGAGGGCCGGGACTGAAGCTTTCTTT
many	TRBD2	TRBV18	TRBJ2-5	CASSPGTTQETQYF	TGTGCCAGCTCACCCGGGACTACCCAAGAGACCCAGTACTTC
many	TRBD1	TRBV30	TRBJ1-5	CAWSVGQVRNQPQHF	TGTGCCTGGAGTGTGGGACAGGTACGCAATCAGCCCCAGCATTTT
.	.	TRBV2	TRBJ1-2	CASSAREVINQGLTF	TGTGCCAGCAGTGCAAGGGAGGTAATTAATCAGGGACTAACCTTC
many	.	TRBV25-1	TRBJ1-1	CASRHRELNTEAFF	TGTGCCAGCAGGCACAGGGAGTTGAACACTGAAGCTTTCTTT
few	.	TRBV6-5	TRBJ2-1	CASSYSTVTANEQFF	TGTGCCAGCAGTTACTCGACAGTGACAGCGAATGAGCAGTTCTTC
few	TRBD2	TRBV20-1	TRBJ2-3	CSASNGTSQVDTQYF	TGCAGTGCTAGTAACGGGACTAGTCAGGTAGATACGCAGTATTTT
many	.	TRBV18	TRBJ2-1	CASSPPTRRNNEQFF	TGTGCCAGCTCACCACCGACAAGGCGAAACAATGAGCAGTTCTTC
many	.	TRBV13	TRBJ2-2	CASSPTNRPTGELFF	TGTGCCAGCAGCCCCACCAACCGTCCCACCGGGGAGCTGTTTTTT
once	.	TRBV4-1	TRBJ1-2	CASSQVRVGGYGYTF	TGCGCCAGCAGCCAAGTCCGGGTGGGTGGCTATGGCTACACCTTC
.	TRBD2	TRBV7-9	TRBJ2-1	CASSPRLAGGIWSEQFF	TGTGCCAGCAGCCCGAGACTAGCGGGAGGGATCTGGAGTGAGCAGTTCTTC
.	TRBD1	TRBV20-1	TRBJ1-5	CSATGTGTQPQHF	TGCAGTGCCACCGGGACAGGGACTCAGCCCCAGCATTTT
many	TRBD2	TRBV18	TRBJ2-4	CASSPQGGEGIQYF	TGTGCCAGCTCACCCCAGGGAGGGGAGGGCATTCAGTACTTC
few	TRBD1	TRBV29-1	TRBJ2-7	CSVERDRGSEQYF	TGCAGCGTTGAAAGGGACAGGGGATCCGAGCAGTACTTC
many	TRBD1	TRBV12-3/TRBV12-4	TRBJ1-5	CASTIGDRGHQPQHF	TGTGCCAGCACCATAGGGGACAGGGGTCATCAGCCCCAGCATTTT
few	TRBD1	TRBV6-1	TRBJ2-1	CASRNRGRSYNEQFF	TGTGCCAGCAGGAACAGGGGACGCTCCTACAATGAGCAGTTCTTC
.	.	TRBV6-1	TRBJ2-6	CASRGYRDGGSGANVLTF	TGTGCCAGCAGAGGCTACCGGGACGGGGGCTCTGGGGCCAACGTCCTGACTTTC
few	TRBD1	TRBV12-3/TRBV12-4	TRBJ1-2	CASSTWDRYGYTF	TGTGCCAGCAGTACCTGGGACAGATATGGCTACACCTTC